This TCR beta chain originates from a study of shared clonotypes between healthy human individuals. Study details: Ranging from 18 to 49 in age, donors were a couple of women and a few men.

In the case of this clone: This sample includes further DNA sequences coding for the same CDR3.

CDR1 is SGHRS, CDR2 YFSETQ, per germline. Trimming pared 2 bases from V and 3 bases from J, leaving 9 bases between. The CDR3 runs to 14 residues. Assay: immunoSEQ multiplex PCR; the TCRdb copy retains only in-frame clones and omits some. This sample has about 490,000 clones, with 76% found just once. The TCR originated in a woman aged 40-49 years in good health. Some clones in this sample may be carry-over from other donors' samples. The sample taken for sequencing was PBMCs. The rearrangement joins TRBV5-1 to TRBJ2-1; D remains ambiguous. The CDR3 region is CASSLGQNYNEQFF. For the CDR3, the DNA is TGCGCCAGCAGCTTAGGGCAGAACTACAATGAGCAGTTCTTC. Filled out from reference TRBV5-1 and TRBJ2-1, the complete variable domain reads KAGVTQTPRYLIKTRGQQVTLSCSPISGHRSVSWYQQTPGQGLQFLFEYFSETQRNKGNFPGRFSGRQFSNSRSEMNVSTLELGDSALYLCASSLGQNYNEQFFGPGTRLTVL.